The clone carrying this TCR beta chain showed up just a few times. Method: immunoSEQ multiplex PCR; TCRdb's copy keeps in-frame clones and lacks some. The sample includes over a million clones, around 78% seen only once; the top ten take 0.5% to 0.65%. All participating donors were Caucasian adults from Nashville, Tennessee. This entry belongs to a study of shared clonotypes between healthy human individuals. Germline assignment: CDR1 SGHAT and CDR2 FQNNGV. V was shortened by 10 bases and J by 0 bases, with 9 bases between the two germline ends. This CDR3 contains 12 residues. The gene calls are TRBV11-2 and TRBJ1-1; the D is unclear. The sequencing sample was made of memory CD4+ T cells from PBMCs. Subset of the sample: CD45RA-negative fraction. The clonotype originates from a man aged 18 to 29 in good health. Some clones in this sample may be carry-over from other donors' samples. Here the CDR3 DNA reads TGTGCCACCGGGAGGGTGAACACTGAAGCTTTCTTT. This gives the protein CATGRVNTEAFF.